The 15 T cell receptor beta chains reported below all come from one sample, sequenced in a study of T cells expressing NK-cell markers. With the 5' RACE reads reprocessed, TCRdb shows one record per CDR3 protein and no DNA. The sample includes around 260,000 distinct CDR3 sequences. The sample comprised blood T cells: a sorted CD56 or NKG2C T cell subset, CD4+ or CD8+ T cells, or bulk PBMC T cells (not recorded which). The receptors were sampled from a woman aged 18-70 years in good health.

The chain carries TRBV6-2 or TRBV6-3 and TRBJ2-2; the TCRdb call, TRBD1, lacks DNA for checking. Germline assignment: CDR1 MNHEY and CDR2 SVGEGT. The CDR3 loop spans 14 amino acids. CDR3 loop: CASSFSPAAGELFF.

V usage is TRBV11-2 and J usage is TRBJ2-7. Germline CDR1 and CDR2: SGHAT and FQNNGV. The CDR3 is 15 amino acids. CDR3: CASSLEAGSSYEQYF.

The V gene is TRBV7-3, the J gene TRBJ2-3; there is no DNA to check the TCRdb D call of TRBD2. Germline loops: CDR1 SGHTA, CDR2 FQGTGA. The CDR3 contains 16 residues. The CDR3 spells CASSLKLAGAGDTQYF.

This rearrangement joins TRBV10-1 to TRBJ1-4; no DNA is available, so the TRBD1 call from TCRdb remains unchecked. Germline V gene data show CDR1 as WNHNN and CDR2 as SYGVQD (reference sequence). This CDR3 region has 13 residues. The CDR3 loop is CASSERPGEKLFF.

The chain employs TRBV5-1 and TRBJ1-4. Germline loops: CDR1 SGHRS, CDR2 YFSETQ. This CDR3 is 15 amino acids long. The CDR3 spells CASSLVMGTNEKLFF.

This chain joins TRBV6-2 or TRBV6-3 and TRBJ2-1; TCRdb proposes TRBD2, but this gene call is untestable without DNA. Per the germline V gene, CDR1 is MNHEY and CDR2 is SVGEGT. The CDR3 is 16 residues long. This chain's CDR3 is CASSNVRISGRDEQFF.

CDR3 residues: CASSKKLAGETQYF. The chain has TRBV6-1 and TRBJ2-5; checking the TCRdb D call of TRBD2 is not possible without DNA. Germline CDR1 MNHNS, CDR2 SASEGT. The CDR3 consists of 14 residues.

CDR3 in amino acids: CASSFRDARDTQYF. This chain connects TRBV7-3 to TRBJ2-3; there is no DNA to check the TCRdb D call of TRBD1. CDR1 and CDR2 from the germline V gene are SGHTA and FQGTGA. This CDR3 comprises 14 residues.

This chain joins TRBV27 and TRBJ2-3; no DNA is available, so the TRBD1 call from TCRdb remains unchecked. From germline, CDR1 is MNHEY and CDR2 SMNVEV (reference sequence). The CDR3 is 17 amino acids. CDR3 in amino acids: CASSFLLGRRDTDTQYF.

The rearrangement joins TRBV18 to TRBJ1-3; TCRdb indicates TRBD1, and absent DNA this call remains unverified. This CDR3 region has 15 residues. Germline V gene lookup returns CDR1 KGHSH and CDR2 LQKENI. The CDR3: CASSPDRAAGNTIYF.

The gene calls are TRBV11-2 and TRBJ1-2; TCRdb designates TRBD1, a call that cannot be tested without DNA. This CDR3 is built from 15 residues. Germline CDR1 SGHAT, CDR2 FQNNGV. CDR3 region: CASSPLRDRGDGYTF.

J is TRBJ2-3 and V is TRBV6-4; with no DNA, the TCRdb D assignment of TRBD2 cannot be verified. Germline V gene data show CDR1 as MRHNA and CDR2 as SNTAGT. The CDR3 is made up of 15 amino acids. The chain's CDR3 is CASSDSRRGPDTQYF.

The chain couples TRBV25-1 to TRBJ2-5; TCRdb reports TRBD2, a call that lacks DNA to check it against. The CDR3 contains 17 residues. In germline, CDR1 is MGHDK, CDR2 SYGVNS. CDR3 loop: CASSEFRLAGGQETQYF.

CDR3: CASSREADTQYF. The rearrangement joins TRBV10-2 to TRBJ2-3. Germline V gene sequence: CDR1 WSHSY, CDR2 SAAADI. This CDR3 is 12 amino acids long.

V is TRBV28 and J is TRBJ2-1; the D gene TCRdb calls, TRBD2, cannot be checked with no DNA. From germline, CDR1 is MDHEN and CDR2 SYDVKM. CDR3 size: 15 residues. CDR3 protein: CASSLAGLEYNEQFF.